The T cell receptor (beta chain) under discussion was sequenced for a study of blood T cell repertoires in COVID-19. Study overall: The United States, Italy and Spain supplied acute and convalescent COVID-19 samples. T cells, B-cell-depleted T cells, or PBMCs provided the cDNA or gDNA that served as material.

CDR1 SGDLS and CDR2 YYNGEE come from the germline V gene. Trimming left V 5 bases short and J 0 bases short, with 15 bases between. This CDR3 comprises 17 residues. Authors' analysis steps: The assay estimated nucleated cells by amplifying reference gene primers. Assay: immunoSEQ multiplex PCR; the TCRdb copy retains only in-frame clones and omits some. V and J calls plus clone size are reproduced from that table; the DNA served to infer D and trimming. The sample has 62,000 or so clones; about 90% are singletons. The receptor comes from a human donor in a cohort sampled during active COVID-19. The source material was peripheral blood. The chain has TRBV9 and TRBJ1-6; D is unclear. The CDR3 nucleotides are TGTGCCAGCAGTGCCCGGAGCCCTAGCTCCTATAATTCACCCCTCCACTTT. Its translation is CASSARSPSSYNSPLHF.